This entry is about one T cell receptor (beta chain). The antigen remains undetermined. The junction does not match germline at one end; this may be a read error. This sample stems from a study of CD8+CD57+ T cells in acquired aplastic anemia. For the study at large: Isolated CD4+ and CD8+ cells, once sorted, yielded DNA averaging roughly 3.2 ug.

Genomic DNA acted as the template from which TCR beta VDJ combination and CDR3 sequence profiling were carried out. TCRdb independently ran MiXCR on the reads; one entry per CDR3 protein. The sample shows some 160,000 distinct CDR3 sequences, more than 40% of them seen only once. Germline assignment: CDR1 MNHEY and CDR2 SMNVEV (reference sequence). The CDR3 sequence is 13 residues long. Study-wide results and limits: Patients had twenty-nine CD8+ CDR3 sequences in common with controls (the shared set).

Sequencing involved patients with CD8+CD57+ cell expansion previously shown by flow cytometry. A severe acquired aplastic anemia diagnosis applied to all patients. At blood sampling, none of the patients had yet received therapy. The genes are TRBV27 and TRBJ1-2; a weak D match, TRBD1 (5 bases). Material for sequencing was sorted CD4+, CD8+, or CD8+CD57+ T cells (not recorded which) from PBMCs. The TCR was taken from a human donor with aplastic anemia. The DNA for the CDR3 is TGTGCCAGCAGCCCTACGGGGACGTATGGCTCCACCTTC. It encodes CASSPTGTYGSTF.